Listed here are 31 T cell receptor beta chains from one sample, sequenced in a study of STAT3 mutations in large granular lymphocyte leukemia. Study observations and caveats: Every T-LGLL patient had at least one immunodominant TCRbeta clonotype.

The protocol was immunoSEQ multiplex PCR, while the TCRdb copy is restricted to in-frame clones and leaves out a portion. Here the sample spans 35,000 to 50,000 clones, about three quarters being singletons. Their specific antigens are unknown. Sequenced sample: PBMCs. These receptors were collected from a human donor with T large granular lymphocyte leukemia. Some clones in this sample may be carry-over from other donors' samples.

The V and J genes are TRBV13 and TRBJ2-3, with 14 bases matching TRBD2. The V gene end was trimmed by 5 bases and the J gene end by 7 bases; junction bases not matched to a gene: 5. Germline V gene lookup returns CDR1 PRHDT and CDR2 FYEKMQ (reference sequence). This CDR3 comprises 15 residues. DNA of the CDR3: TGTGCCAGCAGCCTCCGGACTAGCGGGGGGAATACGCAGTATTTT. This codes for CASSLRTSGGNTQYF. Using reference TRBV13 and TRBJ2-3 for the parts outside the CDR3, the full variable domain is AAGVIQSPRHLIKEKRETATLKCYPIPRHDTVYWYQQGPGQDPQFLISFYEKMQSDKGSIPDRFSAQQFSDYHSELNMSSLELGDSALYFCASSLRTSGGNTQYFGPGTRLTVL.

V usage is TRBV5-1 and J usage is TRBJ2-5; D remains ambiguous. Germline CDR1 SGHRS, CDR2 YFSETQ. V lost 0 bases, J lost 3 bases, and 6 bases lay in between. This CDR3 has 13 amino acids. The CDR3 nucleotides read TGCGCCAGCAGCTTGGAGCTGAAAGAGACCCAGTACTTC. The encoded protein is CASSLELKETQYF.

This rearrangement joins TRBV6-5 to TRBJ2-5; D is unresolved. Per the germline V gene, CDR1 is MNHEY and CDR2 is SVGAGI. The CDR3 covers 12 residues. Trimming removed 4 bases from V and 5 bases from J, with 8 bases in between. CDR3 region: CASSSSWETQYF. CDR3 nucleotides: TGTGCCAGCAGTTCGAGTTGGGAGACCCAGTACTTC.

The V call is TRBV6-6, the J call TRBJ2-7, with 12 positions matching TRBD2. The CDR3 covers 14 residues. Trimming took 7 bases from V and 9 from J; bases not matched to a gene: 10. The germline gives CDR1 MNHNY, CDR2 SVGAGI (reference sequence). CDR3 in amino acids: CASTRGTSGSRQYF. CDR3 bases: TGTGCCAGCACCCGCGGGACTAGCGGGTCGAGGCAGTACTTC.

In this sample, this clone turned up a few times. The V call is TRBV9, the J call TRBJ2-2; 8 positions match TRBD1. V lost 3 bases to trimming and J lost 7 bases; unmatched junction nucleotides: 2. Germline CDR1 is SGDLS and CDR2 is YYNGEE. This CDR3 is built from 13 residues. Here the CDR3 reads CASSGDRGGELFF. CDR3 DNA sequence: TGTGCCAGCAGCGGAGACAGGGGCGGGGAGCTGTTTTTT.

This clone has just a few counts. CDR3 sequence: CASSTGVTGELFF. CDR3 DNA sequence: TGCGCCAGTTCGACAGGGGTCACCGGGGAGCTGTTTTTT. The chain carries TRBV10-1 and TRBJ2-2; 8 bases align to TRBD1. CDR3 length equals 13 residues. With 9 bases clipped from V and 4 bases from J, the junction kept 4 bases outside the gene matches. Germline CDR1 reads WNHNN; CDR2 reads SYGVQD (reference sequence).

This chain links TRBV7-2 with TRBJ2-7; 8 nucleotides align to TRBD1. Trimming at V came to 4 bases and at J to 6 bases, leaving 14 bases not matched to a gene. This CDR3 comprises 16 residues. Germline lookup yields CDR1 SGHTA and CDR2 FQGNSA. CDR3 residues: CASSSAPRTGRSEQYF. The DNA for the CDR3 is TGTGCCAGCAGCTCAGCCCCCAGGACAGGGAGGTCCGAGCAGTACTTC. Looking up the rest from reference TRBV7-2 and TRBJ2-7 gives the full variable domain: GAGVSQSPSNKVTEKGKDVELRCDPISGHTALYWYRQSLGQGLEFLIYFQGNSAPDKSGLPSDRFSAERTGGSVSTLTIQRTQQEDSAVYLCASSSAPRTGRSEQYFGPGTRLTVT.

This clone was seen only a few times. This chain uses TRBV18 with TRBJ1-2; tentative D call: TRBD1 (5 bases). There are 12 residues in the CDR3. V dropped 8 bases and J dropped 5 bases, with 12 bases sitting between them. Looked up from germline, CDR1 is KGHSH and CDR2 is LQKENI. The CDR3 reads CASRQGDYGYTF. Written as DNA, the CDR3 is TGTGCCAGCCGGCAGGGAGATTATGGCTACACCTTC.

The CDR3 loop is CASSPPRGQGDGYTF. The CDR3 nucleotides read TGTGCCAGCTCACCACCGCGAGGTCAGGGCGATGGCTACACCTTC. The chain combines TRBV18 with TRBJ1-2, with D possibly being TRBD1 (5 bases). The V gene's germline CDR1 is KGHSH and CDR2 LQKENI. The V end lost 0 bases, the J end lost 6 bases, and 14 bases lay between the germline ends. The CDR3 loop spans 15 amino acids.

The V and J genes are TRBV7-9 and TRBJ2-5; D might be TRBD2 (6 bases). This CDR3 has 15 residues. V lost 5 bases to trimming and J lost 1 base, with 14 bases between them. Germline CDR1 SEHNR, CDR2 FQNEAQ (reference sequence). This chain's CDR3 is CASSTRGGSQETQYF. In DNA form, the CDR3 reads TGTGCCAGCAGCACTCGAGGAGGGAGCCAAGAGACCCAGTACTTC. Complete variable domain (other parts from reference TRBV7-9 and TRBJ2-5): DTGVSQNPRHKITKRGQNVTFRCDPISEHNRLYWYRQTLGQGPEFLTYFQNEAQLEKSRLLSDRFSAERPKGSFSTLEIQRTEQGDSAMYLCASSTRGGSQETQYFGPGTRLLVL.

The rearrangement links TRBV2 to TRBJ1-2, with D unclear. V was shortened by 6 bases and J by 8 bases, with 7 bases between the two germline ends. The CDR3 consists of 10 residues. Germline CDR1 reads SNHLY; CDR2 reads FYNNEI. DNA for the CDR3: TGTGCCAGCAGAGTCTTCGGCTACACCTTC. Translating gives CASRVFGYTF.

The CDR3 loop reads CASSLVWRGGGETQYF. The CDR3, as DNA: TGTGCCAGCAGCTTAGTATGGCGGGGGGGCGGAGAGACCCAGTACTTC. This chain connects TRBV7-8 to TRBJ2-5; 9 positions match TRBD2. Looked up from germline, CDR1 is SGHVS and CDR2 is FQNEAQ. The trim removed 1 base at V and 4 bases at J, leaving 7 bases unmatched. The length of the CDR3 is 16 residues.

The chain employs TRBV2 and TRBJ1-2, with a tentative D call TRBD1 (5 bases). V was clipped by 6 bases and J by 2 bases, with 13 bases between them. CDR1 is SNHLY, CDR2 FYNNEI, per germline. This CDR3 is 14 amino acids long. This chain's CDR3 is CASSNSGGNYGYTF. The CDR3 bases are TGTGCCAGCAGCAACTCGGGGGGAAACTATGGCTACACCTTC.

J is TRBJ2-2 and V is TRBV10-2; D perhaps matches TRBD2 (5 bases). V shed 3 bases and J shed 0 bases, with 8 bases lying between them. In germline, CDR1 is WSHSY, CDR2 SAAADI. The CDR3 covers 15 residues. CDR3 sequence: CASSDWTSNTGELFF. CDR3 DNA: TGCGCCAGCAGTGACTGGACTTCGAACACCGGGGAGCTGTTTTTT.

The chain uses TRBV28 and TRBJ2-5; D unclear. The CDR3 is 15 residues long. Germline-derived CDR1 and CDR2 are MDHEN and SYDVKM. V was pared by 4 bases and J by 5 bases, with 17 bases between. The CDR3 loop is CASSSPPTKGETQYF. The CDR3 nucleotides are TGTGCCAGCAGTTCCCCCCCTACTAAAGGGGAGACCCAGTACTTC.

The V and J genes are TRBV12-2 and TRBJ2-7; TRBD1, the table's D call, lacks a check against the DNA. TRBV12-2 has pseudogene status. This CDR3 is 10 amino acids long. CDR3 nucleotide sequence: TGTGCACCAGATGTCCAGTTATGGTACGTC. It codes for CAPDVQLWYV.

The V and J genes are TRBV7-2 and TRBJ1-1; D remains unclear. This CDR3 is built from 12 residues. The V gene lost 4 bases and the J gene lost 4 bases, with 7 bases spanning the gap. Germline loops: CDR1 SGHTA, CDR2 FQGNSA. The chain's CDR3 is CASSSRGTEAFF. The DNA for the CDR3 is TGTGCCAGCAGCTCCCGGGGCACTGAAGCTTTCTTT. Supplemented by reference TRBV7-2 and TRBJ1-1, the full variable domain reads GAGVSQSPSNKVTEKGKDVELRCDPISGHTALYWYRQSLGQGLEFLIYFQGNSAPDKSGLPSDRFSAERTGGSVSTLTIQRTQQEDSAVYLCASSSRGTEAFFGQGTRLTVV.

The table lists this clone with a count of one. The chain links TRBV11-2 to TRBJ1-1; 7 bases agree with TRBD1. The CDR3 has 16 amino acids. Looked up from germline, CDR1 is SGHAT and CDR2 is FQNNGV. After removal of 4 bases from V and 6 bases from J, the junction contained 14 bases not matched to a gene. The CDR3: CASSSVGTVKRPEAFF. CDR3 coding DNA: TGTGCCAGCAGCTCCGTCGGGACAGTGAAGAGGCCTGAAGCTTTCTTT.

The genes are TRBV5-6 and TRBJ1-4; no clear D gene. CDR3 length: 14 amino acids. Trimming removed 2 bases at V and 11 bases at J, with 16 bases between. Germline V gene data show CDR1 as SGHDT and CDR2 as YYEEEE. This CDR3 reads CASSFRPSYGKLFF. CDR3 DNA sequence: TGTGCCAGCAGCTTTCGTCCCTCCTATGGGAAACTGTTTTTT.

This clone occurred a few times. V usage is TRBV7-8 and J usage is TRBJ1-6; no reliable D call. This CDR3 has 15 residues. Germline CDR1 reads SGHVS; CDR2 reads FQNEAQ. V lost 3 bases to trimming and J lost 9 bases, with 15 bases between them. CDR3 protein: CASSFPGGVGSPLHF. In DNA form, the CDR3 reads TGTGCCAGCAGCTTCCCAGGAGGAGTTGGTTCACCCCTCCACTTT.

This chain connects TRBV29-1 to TRBJ1-1, with D tentatively TRBD1 (6 bases). V lost 7 bases and J 2 bases, leaving 20 bases between the germline ends. CDR1 is SQVTM and CDR2 is ANQGSEA in the germline V gene. The CDR3 has 15 amino acids. Here the CDR3 DNA reads TGCAGCGCCCGAGCGGGGGCGATGGGCAACACTGAAGCTTTCTTT. It encodes CSARAGAMGNTEAFF. The full variable domain, rest sourced from reference TRBV29-1 and TRBJ1-1, is SAVISQKPSRDICQRGTSLTIQCQVDSQVTMMFWYRQQPGQSLTLIATANQGSEATYESGFVIDKFPISRPNLTFSTLTVSNMSPEDSSIYLCSARAGAMGNTEAFFGQGTRLTVV.

The genes are TRBV18 and TRBJ1-2; the match to TRBD1 covers 7 bases. J lost 4 bases, V lost 2 bases, and 7 bases had no gene match. This CDR3 comprises 15 residues. Germline values: CDR1 KGHSH, CDR2 LQKENI. The CDR3 coding sequence is TGTGCCAGCTCACCAGAGGGGGCGCGGGTCTATGGCTACACCTTC. It translates to CASSPEGARVYGYTF.

The chain links TRBV2 to TRBJ2-5, with 9 nucleotides matching TRBD2. Unmatched junction bases numbered 4, after V lost 1 base and J lost 1 base. The germline gives CDR1 SNHLY, CDR2 FYNNEI. This CDR3 is 16 amino acids long. The CDR3 sequence is CASSEGAGGPQETQYF. The CDR3 DNA reads TGTGCCAGCAGTGAAGGAGCGGGGGGCCCCCAAGAGACCCAGTACTTC.

V is TRBV29-1 and J is TRBJ2-3; D is possibly TRBD1 (6 bases). The V gene lost 7 bases and the J gene lost 4 bases, with 18 bases spanning the gap. The CDR3 totals 14 residues. Per the germline V gene, CDR1 is SQVTM and CDR2 is ANQGSEA. CDR3 in DNA: TGCAGCGGTCGGACAGCCGCCTGGGCAGATACGCAGTATTTT. Amino acid sequence: CSGRTAAWADTQYF.

The chain links TRBV5-1 to TRBJ1-6; 7 nucleotides match TRBD1. Germline CDR1 is SGHRS and CDR2 is YFSETQ. This CDR3 is built from 16 residues. Losses at the gene ends were 3 bases for V and 0 bases for J; bases not matched to a gene: 3. Here the CDR3 DNA reads TGCGCCAGCAGCTCGGACAGGAGCTCCTATAATTCACCCCTCCACTTT. Amino acid sequence: CASSSDRSSYNSPLHF.

V is TRBV5-4 and J is TRBJ1-1, with a tentative D call TRBD1 (6 bases). There are 15 residues in the CDR3. The V end was cut by 0 bases, the J end by 4 bases, with 13 bases between. Germline V CDR1 and CDR2: SGHNT, YYREEE (reference sequence). The CDR3 region has the DNA TGTGCCAGCAGCTTGGCCCTACAGGGTGGCACTGAAGCTTTCTTT. Encoded protein: CASSLALQGGTEAFF.

A single count supports this clone. This chain connects TRBV5-1 to TRBJ1-2; weak D call: TRBD1 (6 bases). The CDR3 is 16 residues long. Germline V gives CDR1 SGHRS, CDR2 YFSETQ. With 2 bases removed from V and 0 bases from J, the gap between germline ends came to 14 bases. The CDR3 DNA is TGCGCCAGCAGCTTCGCAGGGGCGCTCCCTAACTATGGCTACACCTTC. This encodes CASSFAGALPNYGYTF.

The V gene is TRBV2, the J gene TRBJ1-6; possible D gene TRBD1, 5 bases. V was pared by 6 bases and J by 9 bases, with 18 bases between. This CDR3 is built from 15 residues. Germline V gene data show CDR1 as SNHLY and CDR2 as FYNNEI. The CDR3 DNA follows: TGTGCCAGCAGGCAGGGACTGTCCTCGGGTTCACCCCTCCACTTT. Translation gives CASRQGLSSGSPLHF.

This rearrangement joins TRBV12-2 to TRBJ2-7; TRBD2 reflects the table's D call only, with no check against the DNA. TRBV12-2 is reported as a pseudogene. CDR3 length: 16 amino acids. In DNA form, the CDR3 reads TGTGCAAGTCGCTTTCAGAGCGGGAGGGTACCCTACGAGCAGTACTTC. Its translation: CASRFQSGRVPYEQYF.

J is TRBJ2-1 and V is TRBV5-6; 10 bases agree with TRBD2. Trimming took 4 bases from V and 4 from J; bases not matched to a gene: 5. Germline CDR1 reads SGHDT; CDR2 reads YYEEEE. CDR3 length equals 15 residues. CDR3 DNA sequence: TGTGCCAGCAGCGTTAGCGGGGGGTTTTACAATGAGCAGTTCTTC. Protein sequence: CASSVSGGFYNEQFF.

The chain employs TRBV5-4 and TRBJ1-6, with 10 bases aligning to TRBD1. V shed 3 bases, J shed 7 bases, and the junction held 4 bases outside the gene matches. The CDR3 sequence is 15 residues long. The germline gives CDR1 SGHNT, CDR2 YYREEE (reference sequence). The CDR3: CASSSRQGANSPLHF. In DNA, the CDR3 is TGTGCCAGCAGCTCCCGACAGGGGGCGAATTCACCCCTCCACTTT.